What follows is one T cell receptor beta chain and its context. Its specificity is unknown. Stated time point: blood 4 weeks post-SBRT, at nephrectomy. Treatment defined: 15 Gy SBRT to primary tumor, nephrectomy 4 weeks later. Nephrectomy followed 15 Gy stereotactic body radiation by 4 weeks. Blood was sampled at baseline, 2 weeks and 4 weeks after SBRT. This sample stems from a study of radiation and T cells in renal cell carcinoma. Study-wide results and limits: No pretreatment tumor biopsies were available for baseline clonotypes.

Sequencing used immunoSEQ multiplex PCR; TCRdb keeps in-frame clones, though not all of them. The top ten clones hold roughly 10% of a sample with 150,000 to 200,000 clones, around 89% of them seen once. This CDR3 spans 12 amino acids. Trimming cost V 5 bases and J 4 bases, with 6 bases left between them. Germline-derived CDR1 and CDR2 are MNHEY and SMNVEV (reference sequence). This chain links TRBV27 with TRBJ1-5; no firm D call. The starting material was blood, obtained from a patient whose treatment included radiotherapy and nephrectomy. The clonotype was recovered from a woman aged 50 to 60 with renal cell carcinoma. The CDR3 bases are TGTGCCAGCAGTCGAGGGAATCAGCCCCAGCATTTT. It translates to CASSRGNQPQHF.